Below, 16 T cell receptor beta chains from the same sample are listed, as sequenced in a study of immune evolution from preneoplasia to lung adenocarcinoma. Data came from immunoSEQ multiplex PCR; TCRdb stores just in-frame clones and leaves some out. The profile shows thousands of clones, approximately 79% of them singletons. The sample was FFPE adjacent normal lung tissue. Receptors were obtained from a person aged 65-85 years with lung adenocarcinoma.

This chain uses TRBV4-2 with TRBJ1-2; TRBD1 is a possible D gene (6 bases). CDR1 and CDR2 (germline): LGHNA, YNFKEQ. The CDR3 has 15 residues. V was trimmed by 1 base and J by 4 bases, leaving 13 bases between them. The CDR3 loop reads CASSQVKDSSYGYTF. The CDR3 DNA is TGTGCCAGCAGCCAAGTGAAGGACAGCTCCTATGGCTACACCTTC.

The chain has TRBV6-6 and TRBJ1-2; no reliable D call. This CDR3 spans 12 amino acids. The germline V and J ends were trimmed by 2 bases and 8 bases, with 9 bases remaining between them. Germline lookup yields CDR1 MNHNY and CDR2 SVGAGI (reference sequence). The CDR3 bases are TGTGCCAGCAGTTACATCGGCGGGGGCTACACCTTC. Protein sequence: CASSYIGGGYTF.

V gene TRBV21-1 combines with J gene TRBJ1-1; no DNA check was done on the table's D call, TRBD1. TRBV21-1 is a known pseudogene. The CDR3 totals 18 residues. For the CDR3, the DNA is TGTGCCAGCAGCAAAGGCATCGGGACAGGGGGCCGGGGCACTGAAGCTTTCTTT. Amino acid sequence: CASSKGIGTGGRGTEAFF.

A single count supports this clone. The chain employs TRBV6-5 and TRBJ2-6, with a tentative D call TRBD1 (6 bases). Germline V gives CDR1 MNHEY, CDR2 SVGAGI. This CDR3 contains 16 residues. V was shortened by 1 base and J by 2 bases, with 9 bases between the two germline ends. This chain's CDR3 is CASSYFTGTGANVLTF. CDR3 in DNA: TGTGCCAGCAGTTACTTCACAGGGACTGGGGCCAACGTCCTGACTTTC.

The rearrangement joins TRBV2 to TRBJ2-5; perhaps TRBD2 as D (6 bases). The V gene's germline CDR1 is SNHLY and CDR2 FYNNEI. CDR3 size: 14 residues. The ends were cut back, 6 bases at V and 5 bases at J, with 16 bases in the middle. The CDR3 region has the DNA TGTGCCAGCAGGTCTGGGGGGAAGGGGGAGACCCAGTACTTC. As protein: CASRSGGKGETQYF.

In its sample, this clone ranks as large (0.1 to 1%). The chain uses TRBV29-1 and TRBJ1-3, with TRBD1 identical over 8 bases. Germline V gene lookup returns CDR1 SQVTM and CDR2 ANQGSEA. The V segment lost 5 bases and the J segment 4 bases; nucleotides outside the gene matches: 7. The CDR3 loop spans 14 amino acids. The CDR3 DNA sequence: TGCAGCGTTACGACAGGGGAGGGAGGAAACACCATATATTTT. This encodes CSVTTGEGGNTIYF.

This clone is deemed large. CDR3 loop: CASIEDVFQGGYTF. CDR3 DNA sequence: TGTGCCAGCATCGAAGACGTCTTCCAAGGAGGCTACACCTTC. The chain employs TRBV6-1 and TRBJ1-2, with D hard to call. This CDR3 is built from 14 residues. Trimming cost V 7 bases and J 8 bases, with 20 bases left between them. The V gene's germline CDR1 is MNHNS and CDR2 SASEGT.

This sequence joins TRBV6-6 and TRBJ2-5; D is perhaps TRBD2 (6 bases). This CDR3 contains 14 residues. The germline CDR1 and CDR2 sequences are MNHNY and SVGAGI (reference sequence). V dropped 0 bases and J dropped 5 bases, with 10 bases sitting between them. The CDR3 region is CASSYSLAKETQYF. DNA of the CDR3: TGTGCCAGCAGTTACTCCCTAGCGAAGGAGACCCAGTACTTC.

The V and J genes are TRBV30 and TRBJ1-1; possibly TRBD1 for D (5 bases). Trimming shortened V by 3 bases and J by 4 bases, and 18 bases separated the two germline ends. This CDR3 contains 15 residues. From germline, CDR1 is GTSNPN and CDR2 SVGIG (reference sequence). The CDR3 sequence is CAWSRGLGGGTEAFF. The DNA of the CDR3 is TGTGCCTGGAGCCGGGGGTTGGGGGGAGGCACTGAAGCTTTCTTT.

The CDR3 coding sequence is TGTGCCAGCAGCTTAGATCTAGGGTACACCGGGGAGCTGTTTTTT. It translates to CASSLDLGYTGELFF. The chain combines TRBV11-3 with TRBJ2-2; no clear D. This CDR3 has 15 residues. The V gene's germline CDR1 is SGHNT and CDR2 YENEEA. With 0 bases removed from V and 3 bases from J, the gap between germline ends came to 8 bases.

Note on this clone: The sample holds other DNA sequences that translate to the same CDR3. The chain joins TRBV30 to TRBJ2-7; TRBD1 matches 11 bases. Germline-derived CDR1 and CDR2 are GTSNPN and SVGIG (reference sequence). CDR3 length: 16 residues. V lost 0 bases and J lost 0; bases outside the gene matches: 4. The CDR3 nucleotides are TGTGCCTGGAGTGTACGTGGACAGGGGGCCTCCTACGAGCAGTACTTC. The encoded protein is CAWSVRGQGASYEQYF.

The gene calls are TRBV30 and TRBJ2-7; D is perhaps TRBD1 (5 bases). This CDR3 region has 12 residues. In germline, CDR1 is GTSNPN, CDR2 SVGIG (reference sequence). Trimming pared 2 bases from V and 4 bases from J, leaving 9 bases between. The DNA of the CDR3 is TGTGCCTGGAGTTTGACAGATTACGAGCAGTACTTC. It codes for CAWSLTDYEQYF.

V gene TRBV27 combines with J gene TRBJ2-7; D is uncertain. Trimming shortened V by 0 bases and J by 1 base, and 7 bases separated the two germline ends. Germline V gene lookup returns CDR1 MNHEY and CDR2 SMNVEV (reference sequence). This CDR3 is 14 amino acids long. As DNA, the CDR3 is TGTGCCAGCAGTTTATCACAGCTTTCCTACGAGCAGTACTTC. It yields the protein CASSLSQLSYEQYF.

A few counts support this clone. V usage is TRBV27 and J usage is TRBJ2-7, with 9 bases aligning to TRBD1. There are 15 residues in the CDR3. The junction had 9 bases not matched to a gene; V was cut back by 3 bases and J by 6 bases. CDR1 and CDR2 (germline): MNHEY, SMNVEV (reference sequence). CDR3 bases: TGTGCCAGCAGTTTGTCGGGACAGGGTTTTGCCGAGCAGTACTTC. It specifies CASSLSGQGFAEQYF.

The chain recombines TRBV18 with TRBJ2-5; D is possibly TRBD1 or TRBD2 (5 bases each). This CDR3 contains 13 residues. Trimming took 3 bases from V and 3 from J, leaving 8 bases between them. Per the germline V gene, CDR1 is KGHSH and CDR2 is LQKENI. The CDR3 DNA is TGTGCCAGCTCACCGCGAGGGGAAGAGACCCAGTACTTC. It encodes CASSPRGEETQYF.

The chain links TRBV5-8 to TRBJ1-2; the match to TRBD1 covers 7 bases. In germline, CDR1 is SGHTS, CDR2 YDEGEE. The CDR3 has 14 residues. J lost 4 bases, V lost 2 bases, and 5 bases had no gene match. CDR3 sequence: CASSLGGGGYGYTF. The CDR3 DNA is TGTGCCAGCAGCTTAGGAGGGGGCGGCTATGGCTACACCTTC.